The next 7 T cell receptor beta chains were all read from a single sample in a study of OX40 agonist ivuxolimab in advanced cancers. The data were produced by immunoSEQ multiplex PCR, yet TCRdb's version contains in-frame clones alone and is incomplete. The sample includes over 50,000 clones, around 92% seen only once; the top ten take roughly 25%. Sequenced here: CD4+ or CD8+ T cells sorted from blood, sampled in a trial of the OX40 agonist ivuxolimab. The origin of the receptors is an adult with an advanced solid tumor such as melanoma, head and neck, liver or kidney cancer.

This chain links TRBV30 with TRBJ1-5; 7 bases line up with TRBD1. Germline assignment: CDR1 GTSNPN and CDR2 SVGIG (reference sequence). The trim removed 0 bases at V and 6 bases at J, leaving 5 bases unmatched. The CDR3 consists of 14 residues. CDR3 DNA: TGTGCCTGGAGTGTCCACCGGGACAGTCAGCCCCAGCATTTT. Amino acids: CAWSVHRDSQPQHF.

The chain carries TRBV7-3 and TRBJ1-2, with D possibly TRBD1 on 5 matching bases. CDR3 length: 13 residues. Germline V gene lookup returns CDR1 SGHTA and CDR2 FQGTGA. V lost 5 bases to trimming and J lost 1 base, with 8 bases between them. CDR3 coding DNA: TGTGCCAGCAGCCCCGACAGTAACTATGGCTACACCTTC. It specifies CASSPDSNYGYTF.

This sequence joins TRBV5-1 and TRBJ1-2; the D gene is possibly TRBD1 (6 bases). V was pared by 0 bases and J by 3 bases, with 15 bases between. This CDR3 has 16 amino acids. The germline gives CDR1 SGHRS, CDR2 YFSETQ. The CDR3 DNA is TGCGCCAGCAGCTTGGCCGGGACACCGACTTACTATGGCTACACCTTC. Protein sequence: CASSLAGTPTYYGYTF.

V usage is TRBV27 and J usage is TRBJ2-7, with D possibly being TRBD1 (5 bases). The germline gives CDR1 MNHEY, CDR2 SMNVEV (reference sequence). With 2 bases removed from V and 2 bases from J, the gap between germline ends came to 13 bases. CDR3 length: 15 residues. CDR3 in DNA: TGTGCCAGCAGTTTAGGACAAGGGTTCCCCTACGAGCAGTACTTC. Translating gives CASSLGQGFPYEQYF.

The rearrangement links TRBV4-3 to TRBJ2-3; TRBD2 agrees at 9 bases. Germline-derived CDR1 and CDR2 are LGHNA and YSLEER. V was pared by 1 base and J by 2 bases, with 4 bases of the junction left unmatched. The CDR3 runs 16 residues. The CDR3: CASSQGTSGHTDTQYF. In DNA, the CDR3 is TGCGCCAGCAGCCAAGGAACTAGCGGGCACACAGATACGCAGTATTTT.

This clone was detected only once. The CDR3 nucleotides read TGTGCCAGCAGTCCCTCCTTGACAGGGCAGCCCCAGCATTTT. This sequence encodes CASSPSLTGQPQHF. The chain links TRBV27 to TRBJ1-5, with 7 positions matching TRBD1. Per the germline V gene, CDR1 is MNHEY and CDR2 is SMNVEV (reference sequence). This CDR3 region has 14 residues. V lost 5 bases, J lost 7 bases, and 8 bases stayed unmatched.

As concerns this clone: Additional DNA sequences in this sample encode the identical CDR3. This chain connects TRBV13 to TRBJ1-3, with TRBD1 as a possible D gene (5 bases). This CDR3 has 17 amino acids. V lost 0 bases, J lost 0 bases, and 12 bases lay in between. Germline values: CDR1 PRHDT, CDR2 FYEKMQ (reference sequence). CDR3 amino acids: CASSLGTGEFSGNTIYF. CDR3 nucleotides: TGTGCCAGCAGCTTAGGCACAGGCGAGTTCTCTGGAAACACCATATATTTT.